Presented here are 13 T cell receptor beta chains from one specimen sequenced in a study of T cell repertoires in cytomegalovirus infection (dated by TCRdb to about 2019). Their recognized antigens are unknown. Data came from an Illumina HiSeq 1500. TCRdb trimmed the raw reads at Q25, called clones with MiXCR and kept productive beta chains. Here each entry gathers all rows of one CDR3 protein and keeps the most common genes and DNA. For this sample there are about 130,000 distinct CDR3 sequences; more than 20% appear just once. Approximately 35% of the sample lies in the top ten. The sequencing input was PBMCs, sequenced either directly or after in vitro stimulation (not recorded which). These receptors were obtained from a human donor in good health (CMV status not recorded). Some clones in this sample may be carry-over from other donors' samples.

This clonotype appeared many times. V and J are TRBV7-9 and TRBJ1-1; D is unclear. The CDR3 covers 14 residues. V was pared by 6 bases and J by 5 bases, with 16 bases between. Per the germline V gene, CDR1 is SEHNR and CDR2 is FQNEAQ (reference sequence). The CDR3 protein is CASRPLGMSTEAFF. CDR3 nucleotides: TGTGCCAGCAGGCCCCTCGGGATGTCGACTGAAGCTTTCTTT.

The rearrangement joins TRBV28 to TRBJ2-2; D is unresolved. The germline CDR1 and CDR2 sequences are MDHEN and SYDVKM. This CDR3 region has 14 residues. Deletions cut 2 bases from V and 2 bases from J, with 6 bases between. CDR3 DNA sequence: TGTGCCAGCAGTTTAAATACCAACACCGGGGAGCTGTTTTTT. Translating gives CASSLNTNTGELFF.

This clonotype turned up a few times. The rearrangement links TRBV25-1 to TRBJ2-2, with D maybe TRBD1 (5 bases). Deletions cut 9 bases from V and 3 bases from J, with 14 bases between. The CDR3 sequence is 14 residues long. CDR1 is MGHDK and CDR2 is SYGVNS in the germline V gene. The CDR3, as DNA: TGTGCCAGTTCGGGCAGGGTCCACACCGGGGAGCTGTTTTTT. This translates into CASSGRVHTGELFF.

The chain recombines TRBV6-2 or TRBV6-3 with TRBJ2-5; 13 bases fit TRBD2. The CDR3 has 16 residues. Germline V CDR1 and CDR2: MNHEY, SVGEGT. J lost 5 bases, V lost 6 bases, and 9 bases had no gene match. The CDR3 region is CASRTGLAGLGETQYF. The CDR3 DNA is TGTGCCAGCAGAACGGGACTAGCGGGACTCGGGGAGACCCAGTACTTC.

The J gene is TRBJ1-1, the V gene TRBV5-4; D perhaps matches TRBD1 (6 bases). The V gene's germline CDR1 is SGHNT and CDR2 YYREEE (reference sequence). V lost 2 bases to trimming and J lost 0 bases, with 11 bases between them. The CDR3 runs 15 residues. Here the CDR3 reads CASSFTGLVNTEAFF. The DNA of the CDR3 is TGTGCCAGCAGCTTTACAGGGCTCGTGAACACTGAAGCTTTCTTT.

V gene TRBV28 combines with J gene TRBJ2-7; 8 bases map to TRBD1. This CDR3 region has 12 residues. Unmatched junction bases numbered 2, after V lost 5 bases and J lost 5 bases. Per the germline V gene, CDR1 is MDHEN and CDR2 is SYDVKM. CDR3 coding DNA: TGTGCCAGCAGTATACAGGGGGACGAGCAGTACTTC. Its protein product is CASSIQGDEQYF.

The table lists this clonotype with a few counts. The CDR3 DNA reads as TGTGCCAGTAGTACCCCCAGCGGGAGAGATGGCAATGAGCAGTTCTTC. It translates to CASSTPSGRDGNEQFF. The genes are TRBV19 and TRBJ2-1, with 8 nucleotides matching TRBD2. The germline V gene has CDR1 LNHDA and CDR2 SQIVND (reference sequence). The J segment lost 6 bases and the V segment lost 4 bases, leaving 11 bases of the junction unmatched. This CDR3 is 16 amino acids long. Full variable domain (missing parts from reference TRBV19 and TRBJ2-1): DGGITQSPKYLFRKEGQNVTLSCEQNLNHDAMYWYRQDPGQGLRLIYYSQIVNDFQKGDIAEGYSVSREKKESFPLTVTSAQKNPTAFYLCASSTPSGRDGNEQFFGPGTRLTVL.

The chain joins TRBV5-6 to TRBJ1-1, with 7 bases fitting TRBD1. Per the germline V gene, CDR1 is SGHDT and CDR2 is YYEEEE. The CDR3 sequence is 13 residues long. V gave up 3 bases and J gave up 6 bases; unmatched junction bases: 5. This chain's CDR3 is CASSYRQGAEAFF. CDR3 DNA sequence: TGTGCCAGCAGCTATCGACAGGGCGCTGAAGCTTTCTTT.

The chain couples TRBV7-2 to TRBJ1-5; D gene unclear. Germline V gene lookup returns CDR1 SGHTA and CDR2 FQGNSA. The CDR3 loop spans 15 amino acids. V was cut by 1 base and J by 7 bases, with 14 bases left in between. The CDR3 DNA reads TGTGCCAGCAGCTTAGTACGAGGGATGCGCCAGCCCCAGCATTTT. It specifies CASSLVRGMRQPQHF.

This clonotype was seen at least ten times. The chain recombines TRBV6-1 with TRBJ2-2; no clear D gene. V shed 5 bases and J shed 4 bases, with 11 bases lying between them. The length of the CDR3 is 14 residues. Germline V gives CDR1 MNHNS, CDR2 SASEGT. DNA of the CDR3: TGTGCCAGCAGTCACCGGTCCGCCACCGGGGAGCTGTTTTTT. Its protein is CASSHRSATGELFF.

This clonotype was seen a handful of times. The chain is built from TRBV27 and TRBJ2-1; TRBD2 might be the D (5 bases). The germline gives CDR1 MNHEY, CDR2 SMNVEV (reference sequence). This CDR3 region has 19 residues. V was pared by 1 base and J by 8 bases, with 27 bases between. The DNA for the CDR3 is TGTGCCAGCAGTTTATTTAGCGATCGGTCAAGTTTCCGCCTGGATGAGCAGTTCTTC. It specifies CASSLFSDRSSFRLDEQFF.

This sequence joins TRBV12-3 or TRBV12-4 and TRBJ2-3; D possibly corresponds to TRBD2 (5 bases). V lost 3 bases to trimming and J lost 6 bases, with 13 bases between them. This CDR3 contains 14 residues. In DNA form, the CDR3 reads TGTGCCAGCAGTTTTTATAGCGTAGAGGATACGCAGTATTTT. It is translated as CASSFYSVEDTQYF.

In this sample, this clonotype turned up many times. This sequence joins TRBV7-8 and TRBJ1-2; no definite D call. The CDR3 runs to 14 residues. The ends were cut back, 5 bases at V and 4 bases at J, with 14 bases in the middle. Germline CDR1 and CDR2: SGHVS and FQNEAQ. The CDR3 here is CASSPDPEGYGYTF. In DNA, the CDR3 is TGTGCCAGCAGCCCCGACCCAGAGGGCTATGGCTACACCTTC.